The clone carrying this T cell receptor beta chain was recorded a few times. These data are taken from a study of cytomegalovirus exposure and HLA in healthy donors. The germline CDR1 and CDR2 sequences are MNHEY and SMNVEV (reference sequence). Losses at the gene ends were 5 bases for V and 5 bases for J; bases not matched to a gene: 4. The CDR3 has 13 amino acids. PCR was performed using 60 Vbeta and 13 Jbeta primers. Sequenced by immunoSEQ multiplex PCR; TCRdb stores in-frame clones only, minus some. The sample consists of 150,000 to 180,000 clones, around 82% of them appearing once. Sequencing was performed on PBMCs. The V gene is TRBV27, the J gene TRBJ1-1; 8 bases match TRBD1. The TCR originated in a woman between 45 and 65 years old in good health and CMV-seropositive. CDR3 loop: CASSPYRGTEAFF. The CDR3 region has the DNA TGTGCCAGCAGTCCCTACAGGGGGACTGAAGCTTTCTTT.